Listed below are T cell receptor beta chains from one sample, sequenced in a study of shared clonotypes between healthy human individuals. Assay used: immunoSEQ multiplex PCR; TCRdb lists only in-frame clones, some missing. The sample has 900,000 to 1,200,000 clones, about four fifths seen once. The sequenced sample consisted of memory CD4+ T cells from PBMCs. Receptors originate from a man aged 18 to 29 in good health. Some clones in this sample may be carry-over from other donors' samples. CDR3s include the opening cysteine and the closing phenylalanine or tryptophan. A D gene is named only where the DNA matches it firmly. Size is stated for part of the rows, as once, few or many counts, or as a class when the clone is expanded.

clone size: few
V gene: TRBV5-1
J gene: TRBJ2-5
D gene: TRBD2
CDR3 DNA: TGCGCCAGCGCCACGGGAGGGCTTAACCAAGAGACCCAGTACTTC
CDR3 protein: CASATGGLNQETQYF

clone size: few
V gene: TRBV4-1
J gene: TRBJ1-1
D gene: .
CDR3 DNA: TGCGCCAGCAGCCATGCTATACAGTTGAACACTGAAGCTTTCTTT
CDR3 protein: CASSHAIQLNTEAFF

clone size: .
V gene: TRBV7-2
J gene: TRBJ2-2
D gene: TRBD1
CDR3 DNA: TGTGCCAGCAGCTTAGATTTCTGGACAGGGAACACCGGGGAGCTGTTTTTT
CDR3 protein: CASSLDFWTGNTGELFF

clone size: .
V gene: TRBV7-3
J gene: TRBJ2-2
D gene: .
CDR3 DNA: TGTGCCAGCAGCTTAGTACCCTTCGGGGAGCTGTTTTTT
CDR3 protein: CASSLVPFGELFF

clone size: .
V gene: TRBV29-1
J gene: TRBJ1-1
D gene: .
CDR3 DNA: TGCAGCGTTGAGGAAGGGGGGGCTGAAGCTTTCTTT
CDR3 protein: CSVEEGGAEAFF

clone size: .
V gene: TRBV5-1
J gene: TRBJ2-3
D gene: .
CDR3 DNA: TGCGCCAGCAGCGCTGACCCCCACACAGATACGCAGTATTTT
CDR3 protein: CASSADPHTDTQYF

clone size: .
V gene: TRBV7-2
J gene: TRBJ2-3
D gene: .
CDR3 DNA: TGTGCCAGCACTCTGGAGGGAGATACGCAGTATTTT
CDR3 protein: CASTLEGDTQYF

clone size: .
V gene: TRBV7-2
J gene: TRBJ2-5
D gene: .
CDR3 DNA: TGTGCCAGCAGCCCTCGTCCGGGGTACCAAGAGACCCAGTACTTC
CDR3 protein: CASSPRPGYQETQYF

clone size: .
V gene: TRBV5-4
J gene: TRBJ2-2
D gene: .
CDR3 DNA: TGTGCCAGCAGCTTCCCCACCAACCCCACCGGGGAGCTGTTTTTT
CDR3 protein: CASSFPTNPTGELFF

clone size: few
V gene: TRBV2
J gene: TRBJ1-1
D gene: .
CDR3 DNA: TGTGCCAGCAGTGAAGCGCCCGGATTTCTTGAAGCTTTCTTT
CDR3 protein: CASSEAPGFLEAFF

clone size: once
V gene: TRBV29-1
J gene: TRBJ1-2
D gene: TRBD1
CDR3 DNA: TGCAGCGACCGGGACAGGAACTATGGCTACACCTTC
CDR3 protein: CSDRDRNYGYTF

clone size: once
V gene: TRBV2
J gene: TRBJ2-7
D gene: .
CDR3 DNA: TGTGCCAGCAGTGCGCGCTACGAGCAGTACTTC
CDR3 protein: CASSARYEQYF

clone size: .
V gene: TRBV7-8
J gene: TRBJ1-5
D gene: .
CDR3 DNA: TGTGCCAGCAGCTTATTAAGGGGGGGCTATCAGCCCCAGCATTTT
CDR3 protein: CASSLLRGGYQPQHF

clone size: .
V gene: TRBV10-1
J gene: TRBJ1-1
D gene: .
CDR3 DNA: TGCGCCAGCAAGGGTCTGAACAGGCGCAAGACTCTAAAGAACACTGAAGCTTTCTTT
CDR3 protein: CASKGLNRRKTLKNTEAFF

clone size: many
V gene: TRBV29-1
J gene: TRBJ1-2
D gene: .
CDR3 DNA: TGCAGCGTTCCCCTGGGGGGCCTGAACTATGGCTACACCTTC
CDR3 protein: CSVPLGGLNYGYTF

clone size: once
V gene: TRBV7-2
J gene: TRBJ2-1
D gene: .
CDR3 DNA: TGTGCCAGTCCGAGTTTAGGGAGGCCCTACAATGAGCAGTTCTTC
CDR3 protein: CASPSLGRPYNEQFF

clone size: .
V gene: TRBV4-1
J gene: TRBJ2-2
D gene: .
CDR3 DNA: TGCGCCAGCAGCCAAGATCGAACAGGGAACACCGGGGAGCTGTTTTTT
CDR3 protein: CASSQDRTGNTGELFF

clone size: .
V gene: TRBV27
J gene: TRBJ1-2
D gene: .
CDR3 DNA: TGTGCCAGCAGTTTATCGAGTAGGGTAGTCTATGGCTACACCTTC
CDR3 protein: CASSLSSRVVYGYTF

clone size: .
V gene: TRBV5-1
J gene: TRBJ2-1
D gene: .
CDR3 DNA: TGCGCCAGCAGCTTTCTGGTGGAGTCCTACAATGAGCAGTTCTTC
CDR3 protein: CASSFLVESYNEQFF

clone size: many
V gene: TRBV2
J gene: TRBJ2-1
D gene: TRBD2
CDR3 DNA: TGTGCCAGCAGTGAAGCAAGAGCTAGCGGGAGGCCGGATGAGCAGTTCTTC
CDR3 protein: CASSEARASGRPDEQFF

clone size: .
V gene: TRBV18
J gene: TRBJ1-1
D gene: .
CDR3 DNA: TGTGCCAGCTCAGAGGGGGGGGCCATGAACACTGAAGCTTTCTTT
CDR3 protein: CASSEGGAMNTEAFF

clone size: .
V gene: TRBV12-5
J gene: TRBJ2-1
D gene: TRBD2
CDR3 DNA: TGTGCTAGTGGCGCCGGGACTAGCGGCCTCAATGAGCAGTTCTTC
CDR3 protein: CASGAGTSGLNEQFF

clone size: .
V gene: TRBV19
J gene: TRBJ2-1
D gene: TRBD2
CDR3 DNA: TGTGCCAGTATGAGCCTAGCGGGAACCCTGAGGGGTGAGCAGTTCTTC
CDR3 protein: CASMSLAGTLRGEQFF

clone size: .
V gene: TRBV5-4
J gene: TRBJ2-7
D gene: .
CDR3 DNA: TGTGCCAGCAGCTTAGTGGGGGAGCTCGACGAGCAGTACTTC
CDR3 protein: CASSLVGELDEQYF

clone size: .
V gene: TRBV28
J gene: TRBJ2-2
D gene: .
CDR3 DNA: TGTGCCAGCGTCTCCCGGAGCCGACTTAGAGACACCGGGGAGCTGTTTTTT
CDR3 protein: CASVSRSRLRDTGELFF

clone size: .
V gene: TRBV4-1
J gene: TRBJ2-3
D gene: .
CDR3 DNA: TGCGCCAGCAGCCAGGAGGGCTACCCCCTCACAGATACGCAGTATTTT
CDR3 protein: CASSQEGYPLTDTQYF

clone size: .
V gene: TRBV19
J gene: TRBJ2-2
D gene: .
CDR3 DNA: TGTGCCAGTAGTATTTTGGGTATTACCGGGGAGCTGTTTTTT
CDR3 protein: CASSILGITGELFF

clone size: once
V gene: TRBV14
J gene: TRBJ2-7
D gene: TRBD2
CDR3 DNA: TGTGCCAGCAGTCCTGCGGGGGTATTCCAGTACTTC
CDR3 protein: CASSPAGVFQYF

clone size: .
V gene: TRBV11-2
J gene: TRBJ2-7
D gene: TRBD2
CDR3 DNA: TGTGCCAGCAGCTTAGTTATCGCTAGCGGCAGGCTCTACGAGCAGTACTTC
CDR3 protein: CASSLVIASGRLYEQYF

clone size: .
V gene: TRBV5-1
J gene: TRBJ2-2
D gene: .
CDR3 DNA: TGCGCCAGCAGCTGGATCCCTAGCGCGAACACCGGGGAGCTGTTTTTT
CDR3 protein: CASSWIPSANTGELFF

clone size: .
V gene: TRBV30
J gene: TRBJ2-5
D gene: TRBD2
CDR3 DNA: TGTGCCTGGAGAAGGACTAGCGGGCCCAGTCACCAAGAGACCCAGTACTTC
CDR3 protein: CAWRRTSGPSHQETQYF

clone size: .
V gene: TRBV28
J gene: TRBJ2-1
D gene: TRBD1
CDR3 DNA: TGTGCCAGCTGTAGAGGGGGCGGTAACCCTGAGCAGTTCTTC
CDR3 protein: CASCRGGGNPEQFF

clone size: few
V gene: TRBV2
J gene: TRBJ2-5
D gene: .
CDR3 DNA: TGTGCCAGCCAAATGGGGACCCAGAGGGGAGAGACCCAGTACTTC
CDR3 protein: CASQMGTQRGETQYF

clone size: .
V gene: TRBV5-6
J gene: TRBJ2-1
D gene: .
CDR3 DNA: TGTGCCAGCAGCTTGATGGTCACGGCAGGCTACAATGAGCAGTTCTTC
CDR3 protein: CASSLMVTAGYNEQFF

clone size: few
V gene: TRBV29-1
J gene: TRBJ1-2
D gene: .
CDR3 DNA: TGCAGCGTCGACCCACAGGGAACCTATGGCTACACCTTC
CDR3 protein: CSVDPQGTYGYTF

clone size: once
V gene: TRBV6-4
J gene: TRBJ2-3
D gene: TRBD2
CDR3 DNA: TGTGCCAGCAGTCGGGGACTAGCGGGAGCAGATACGCAGTATTTT
CDR3 protein: CASSRGLAGADTQYF

clone size: few
V gene: TRBV5-4
J gene: TRBJ2-3
D gene: TRBD2
CDR3 DNA: TGTGCCAGCAGGCGGACTAGCGGGGGCCCCGGAGATACGCAGTATTTT
CDR3 protein: CASRRTSGGPGDTQYF

clone size: few
V gene: TRBV7-9
J gene: TRBJ1-2
D gene: .
CDR3 DNA: TGTGCCAGCAGCTTGGGGGGAGACTATGGCTACACCTTC
CDR3 protein: CASSLGGDYGYTF

clone size: once
V gene: TRBV27
J gene: TRBJ2-3
D gene: .
CDR3 DNA: TGTGCCAGCAGTTTATATGCGAGTTTGGTGGATACGCAGTATTTT
CDR3 protein: CASSLYASLVDTQYF

clone size: .
V gene: TRBV15
J gene: TRBJ2-1
D gene: .
CDR3 DNA: TGTGCCACCAGCAGAGATCTCACAGGCTACAATGAGCAGTTCTTC
CDR3 protein: CATSRDLTGYNEQFF

clone size: .
V gene: TRBV29-1
J gene: TRBJ1-2
D gene: .
CDR3 DNA: TGCAGCGTTGAAGATCCTCCAGGGAGGGAGGGCTACACCTTC
CDR3 protein: CSVEDPPGREGYTF

clone size: .
V gene: TRBV20-1
J gene: TRBJ2-1
D gene: .
CDR3 DNA: TGCAGTGCTACTAGGTCCGATGAGCAGTTCTTC
CDR3 protein: CSATRSDEQFF

clone size: .
V gene: TRBV29-1
J gene: TRBJ2-3
D gene: TRBD1
CDR3 DNA: TGCAGCGTGGGACAGGGGCCCCAAGATCCGCAGTATTTT
CDR3 protein: CSVGQGPQDPQYF

clone size: .
V gene: TRBV28
J gene: TRBJ1-5
D gene: .
CDR3 DNA: TGTGCCAGCAGCCTGCTTTCGGGTCAGCCCCAGCATTTT
CDR3 protein: CASSLLSGQPQHF